This T cell receptor beta chain is from a study of blood T cell repertoires in COVID-19. TCRdb's table, derived via immunoSEQ multiplex PCR, lists solely in-frame clones and lacks some. The sample has approximately 400,000 clones, 80% to 95% seen once; the top ten hold 0.8% to 0.9%. This clone was counted a single time. The CDR3 covers 17 residues. V lost 2 bases to trimming and J lost 2 bases, with 18 bases between them. The germline CDR1 and CDR2 sequences are LGHNA and YNFKEQ. The source material was PBMCs or T cells enriched from blood (not recorded which). This sequence was found in a woman aged 35 to 49 who had been exposed to COVID-19. This chain connects TRBV4-2 to TRBJ1-2; D might be TRBD1 (6 bases). This chain's CDR3 is CASSQSLLPGGNYGYTF. The CDR3 DNA follows: TGTGCCAGCAGCCAATCTTTGTTGCCGGGGGGCAACTATGGCTACACCTTC.